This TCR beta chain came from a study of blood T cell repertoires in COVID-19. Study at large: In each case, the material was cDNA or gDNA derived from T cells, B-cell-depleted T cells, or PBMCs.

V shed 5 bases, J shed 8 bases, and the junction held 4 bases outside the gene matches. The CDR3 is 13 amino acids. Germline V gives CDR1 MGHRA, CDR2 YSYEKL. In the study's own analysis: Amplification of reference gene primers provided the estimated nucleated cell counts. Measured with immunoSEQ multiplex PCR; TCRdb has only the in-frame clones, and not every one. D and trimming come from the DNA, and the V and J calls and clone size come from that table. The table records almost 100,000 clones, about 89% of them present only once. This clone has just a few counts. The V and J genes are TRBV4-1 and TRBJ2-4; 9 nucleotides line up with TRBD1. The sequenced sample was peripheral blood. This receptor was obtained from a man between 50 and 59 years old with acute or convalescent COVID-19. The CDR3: CASSSTGGYIQYF. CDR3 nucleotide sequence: TGCGCCAGCAGCTCCACAGGGGGCTACATTCAGTACTTC.